This T cell receptor beta chain is from a study of T cell responses to AZD1222 COVID-19 vaccine. Study-wide points: Without day 14 samples, only post-peak T cell repertoires were studied. Receipt of two AZD1222 doses was followed by a rise in Spike-specific TCR breadth and depth. The number of AZD1222 recipients seropositive at baseline was only five to seven.

Sequencing was performed with immunoSEQ multiplex PCR; in TCRdb, only in-frame clones are kept and a portion is missing. This table holds about 120,000 clones, approximately 90% found once. Notes on this clone: The antigen is unknown.

This CDR3 contains 15 residues. V lost 4 bases to trimming and J lost 4 bases; unmatched junction nucleotides: 8. Germline values: CDR1 SGHTS, CDR2 YDEGEE. Sample: peripheral blood, taken on day 0 of AZD1222 vaccination. This TCR was sampled from an adult in good health. The chain is built from TRBV5-8 and TRBJ1-5; 7 bases are a match to TRBD1. The CDR3 here is CASSPATTGNQPQHF. The CDR3 region has the DNA TGTGCCAGCAGCCCTGCGACGACAGGGAATCAGCCCCAGCATTTT.